The clone carrying this T cell receptor beta chain was picked up many times. This specimen comes from a study of low-dose radiotherapy and immunotherapy resistance in tumors. Turning to the study itself: Fractions of 1 Gy went to Cohort 2 every two weeks, for 13 Gy over 26 weeks.

V was cut by 3 bases and J by 3 bases, with 9 bases left in between. This CDR3 spans 13 amino acids. Germline lookup yields CDR1 SGHNT and CDR2 YENEEA. The time point was: before trial treatment. Advanced solid tumors lacking tumor-infiltrating lymphocytes were present in eligible patients. TRAV- and TRBV-specific primers were used for first-strand cDNA, which covered alpha and beta chains. TCR amplification ran 15 to 25 PCR cycles using constant-region and V-primer adapter primers. TCRdb re-called the reads through MiXCR, storing one row per CDR3 protein. The sample holds more than 70,000 distinct CDR3 sequences, around a third seen once.

This TCR was recovered from a female donor with ovarian cancer. The rearrangement joins TRBV11-3 to TRBJ2-7, with D tentatively TRBD1 (6 bases). This material consisted of PBMCs, taken before treatment. CDR3 loop: CASSLGASYEQYF. CDR3 DNA sequence: TGTGCCAGCAGCTTGGGGGCTAGCTACGAGCAGTACTTC. The full variable domain, completed using reference TRBV11-3 and TRBJ2-7, is EAGVVQSPRYKIIEKKQPVAFWCNPISGHNTLYWYLQNLGQGPELLIRYENEEAVDDSQLPKDRFSAERLKGVDSTLKIQPAELGDSAVYLCASSLGASYEQYFGPGTRLTVT.